Below are 22 T cell receptor beta chains sequenced from a single sample in a study of T cells in women clearing cervical HPV infection. The protocol was immunoSEQ multiplex PCR, while the TCRdb copy is restricted to in-frame clones and leaves out a portion. The table lists tens of thousands of clones. Sequenced: blood buffy coat. The receptors derive from a woman aged 18 to 75 with a cervical HPV16 infection that either progressed to CIN3+ or cleared (not recorded which).

A note on this clone: A read error may account for a junction end that differs from germline. The read stops 3 residues short of the end of the CDR3; the missing end is completed from the germline J gene. The identical CDR3 is also encoded by other nucleotide sequences in the sample. This sequence joins TRBV7-6 and TRBJ1-3; possibly TRBD1 for D (5 bases). CDR3 size: 13 residues. The germline gives CDR1 SGHVS, CDR2 FNYEAQ. Partial CDR3 DNA: TGTGCCAGCAGCCTGGACACAGGAAACACT. Residues: CASSLDTGNT. The whole CDR3 protein is CASSLDTGNTIYF.

A remark on this clone: The CDR3 end lies 3 residues beyond the end of the read and is filled in from the germline J gene. The V and J genes are TRBV13 and TRBJ1-2, with D unclear. Between the trimmed V and J ends, which lost 2 bases and 0 bases, there was a span of 13 bases. The germline CDR1 and CDR2 sequences are PRHDT and FYEKMQ (reference sequence). The CDR3 loop spans 16 amino acids. CDR3 region: CASSLKGAGSNYGYTF. The sequenced CDR3 bases are TGTGCCAGCAGCTTAAAGGGCGCAGGTTCTAACTATGGC.

As for this clone: The read falls 3 residues short of the CDR3 end, and the missing part is taken from the germline J gene. The chain uses TRBV2 and TRBJ1-5; 8 nucleotides match TRBD1. The CDR3 length is 12 residues. Germline V gives CDR1 SNHLY, CDR2 FYNNEI. V dropped 8 bases and J dropped 4; count of bases not matched to a gene: 1. CDR3 sequence reads: CASQGANQPQHF. The covered CDR3 bases are TGTGCCAGCCAGGGGGCGAATCAGCCC.

Remarks on this clone: The read finishes 3 residues shy of the CDR3 end, and the germline J gene is used to complete it. The chain combines TRBV19 with TRBJ2-2; D may be TRBD2 (6 bases). Germline loops: CDR1 LNHDA, CDR2 SQIVND (reference sequence). The CDR3 runs to 14 residues. CDR3 protein: CASSFGGINEKLFF. Partial CDR3 DNA: TGTGCCAGTAGTTTTGGGGGGATTAATGAAAAG.

As to this clone: Sequencing ends 3 residues short of the CDR3 end; the germline J gene provides the rest. The V gene is TRBV2, the J gene TRBJ2-2; D gene unclear. The CDR3 loop spans 12 amino acids. In germline, CDR1 is SNHLY, CDR2 FYNNEI. The part of the CDR3 DNA that was read is TGTGCCAGCAGTGACGAGGCAGCGAAG. Residues: CASSDEAAK. The entire CDR3 sequence reads CASSDEAAKLFF.

About this clone itself: The CDR3 goes on 3 residues after the read ends, and that part is filled in from the germline J gene. The chain is built from TRBV20-1 and TRBJ1-4; D perhaps matches TRBD1 (6 bases). The CDR3 runs to 15 residues. CDR1 is DFQATT, CDR2 SNEGSKA, per germline (reference sequence). The covered CDR3 bases are TGCAGTGCACCAAAGGGGGGGCTCGGTAATTCACCA. Translated, it gives CSAPKGGLGNSP. The full CDR3 sequence reads CSAPKGGLGNSPLFF.

In regard to this clone: Coverage ceases 3 residues before the CDR3 finishes, and the germline J gene fills in the end. The gene calls are TRBV20-1 and TRBJ2-5; D ambiguous. V lost 2 bases, J lost 1 base, and 8 bases lay in between. The CDR3 consists of 13 residues. CDR1 and CDR2 from the germline V gene are DFQATT and SNEGSKA (reference sequence). Partial CDR3 DNA: TGCAGTGCTAGAACAAGTTTCCAAGAGACC. Translation: CSARTSFQET. The CDR3 in its entirety is CSARTSFQETQYF.

To note about this clone: The read terminates 3 residues before the CDR3 end, so the remaining end is supplied by the germline J gene. The V call is TRBV7-9, the J call TRBJ1-2; D gene unclear. Germline V gene lookup returns CDR1 SEHNR and CDR2 FQNEAQ (reference sequence). This CDR3 contains 15 residues. The chain's CDR3 is CASTVLTSGVYDYTF. The sequenced part of the CDR3 DNA is TGTGCCAGCACCGTTCTCACTAGCGGGGTCTACGAC.

In the case of this clone: The read ends 3 residues shy of where the CDR3 ends; the end is completed using the germline J gene. The chain recombines TRBV6-2 or TRBV6-3 with TRBJ1-2, with D tentatively TRBD1 (5 bases). Looked up from germline, CDR1 is MNHEY and CDR2 is SVGEGT. This CDR3 is 15 amino acids long. Here the CDR3 reads CASSSGGLSAMSYTF. The DNA read from the CDR3 is TGTGCCAGCAGTAGCGGGGGTCTATCAGCAATGAGC.

CDR3 sequence reads: CASSLEGRTDTQYF. CDR3 DNA (partial): TGTGCCAGCAGCTTAGAAGGCAGGACAGATACG. J is TRBJ2-3 and V is TRBV7-2; D is undetermined. With the read ending 3 residues before the CDR3 end, the germline J gene is used to fill in that end. V lost 1 base and J 3 bases, leaving 8 bases between the germline ends. Germline CDR1 SGHTA, CDR2 FQGNSA. This CDR3 comprises 14 residues.

As regards this clone: The missing CDR3 end, 3 residues past where the read stops, is filled in from the germline J gene. The chain recombines TRBV5-1 with TRBJ1-1; a weak D match, TRBD1 (5 bases). From germline, CDR1 is SGHRS and CDR2 YFSETQ. The CDR3 contains 16 residues. Trimming pared 4 bases from V and 1 base from J, leaving 17 bases between. CDR3 region: CASSGGVGGANTEAFF. The DNA read from the CDR3 is TGCGCCAGCAGCGGGGGGGTGGGGGGTGCGAACACTGAA.

Details on this clone: The observed sequence ends 3 residues before the CDR3 terminus, with the missing tail filled in from the germline J gene. The chain combines TRBV14 with TRBJ2-7, with D hard to call. The CDR3 extends over 19 amino acids. The germline CDR1 and CDR2 sequences are SGHDN and FVKESK. V was cut by 0 bases and J by 3 bases, with 24 bases left in between. The CDR3 loop is CASSQDYAAVWLLDYEQYF. The CDR3 bases that were read are TGTGCCAGCAGCCAAGATTATGCGGCAGTTTGGCTCCTCGACTACGAG.

A word on this clone: The read ends 3 residues before the CDR3 terminus; that terminus is restored from the germline J gene. The chain is built from TRBV19 and TRBJ1-2; D unresolved. CDR1 is LNHDA, CDR2 SQIVND, per germline (reference sequence). The CDR3 spans 12 residues. Partial CDR3 DNA: TGTGCCAGTGCACAAGGTACGGGGGGC. Protein product: CASAQGTGG. The full CDR3 sequence reads CASAQGTGGYTF.

Notes on this clone: The CDR3 end is not reached by the read, which stops 3 residues before it; the germline J gene fills it in. The chain combines TRBV7-9 with TRBJ1-1, with unresolved D. There are 13 residues in the CDR3. Trimming took off 6 bases at V and 5 bases at J, with 13 bases between the two ends. Germline V gives CDR1 SEHNR, CDR2 FQNEAQ (reference sequence). The sequenced CDR3 bases are TGTGCCAGCAGTCTTAAGGGTTTGACTGAA. Protein product: CASSLKGLTE. The CDR3, in full, reads CASSLKGLTEAFF. Full variable domain (outside the CDR3, taken from reference TRBV7-9 and TRBJ1-1): DTGVSQNPRHKITKRGQNVTFRCDPISEHNRLYWYRQTLGQGPEFLTYFQNEAQLEKSRLLSDRFSAERPKGSFSTLEIQRTEQGDSAMYLCASSLKGLTEAFFGQGTRLTVV.

Concerning this clone: The read stops 3 residues short of the end of the CDR3; the missing end is completed from the germline J gene. The rearrangement uses TRBV18 and TRBJ1-2; unclear D gene. Per the germline V gene, CDR1 is KGHSH and CDR2 is LQKENI. The CDR3 loop spans 13 amino acids. Partial CDR3 DNA: TGTGCCAGCTCACCAGCCCAGGACTACGAC. Protein: CASSPAQDYD. The complete CDR3 protein is CASSPAQDYDYTF.

Turning to this clone: The CDR3 is cut off 3 residues early in the read; its end comes from the germline J gene. The rearrangement uses TRBV20-1 and TRBJ1-2, with D perhaps matching TRBD1 (6 bases). Germline V gene sequence: CDR1 DFQATT, CDR2 SNEGSKA (reference sequence). CDR3 length: 17 residues. Partial CDR3 DNA: TGCAGTGCTAGTCGCCCTACCGGGGGGGCCTTCTCCGATACC. Translated: CSASRPTGGAFSDT. The entire CDR3 sequence reads CSASRPTGGAFSDTYTF.

This clone is deemed medium-sized (0.01 to 0.1%) by its frequency. The read is 3 residues too short to cover the CDR3 end, so that end is filled in from the germline J gene. The genes are TRBV19 and TRBJ2-1; no clear D gene. The germline gives CDR1 LNHDA, CDR2 SQIVND (reference sequence). Trimming took 4 bases from V and 1 from J, leaving 5 bases between them. The CDR3 covers 13 residues. The CDR3 loop reads CASSTRSYNEQFF. CDR3 bases read: TGTGCCAGTAGTACCAGGTCCTACAATGAG. The full variable domain, in which reference TRBV19 and TRBJ2-1 provide the parts outside the CDR3, is DGGITQSPKYLFRKEGQNVTLSCEQNLNHDAMYWYRQDPGQGLRLIYYSQIVNDFQKGDIAEGYSVSREKKESFPLTVTSAQKNPTAFYLCASSTRSYNEQFFGPGTRLTVL.

Points on this clone: The read ends 3 residues early relative to the CDR3; the germline J gene fills the gap. The rearrangement uses TRBV2 and TRBJ2-5; 7 bases align to TRBD1. V gave up 7 bases and J gave up 5 bases; unmatched junction bases: 10. The CDR3 runs 14 residues. Germline values: CDR1 SNHLY, CDR2 FYNNEI. The CDR3 DNA, read in part, is TGTGCCAGCATGATAGGACAGGTGGGGGAGACC. Translated: CASMIGQVGET. The complete CDR3 sequence is CASMIGQVGETQYF.

As to this clone: The read ends 3 residues early relative to the CDR3; the germline J gene fills the gap. The chain couples TRBV5-1 to TRBJ2-3, with D possibly being TRBD2 (5 bases). Germline CDR1 reads SGHRS; CDR2 reads YFSETQ. The CDR3 totals 14 residues. V was shortened by 2 bases and J by 2 bases, with 9 bases between the two germline ends. The part of the CDR3 DNA that was read is TGCGCCAGCAGCTTCGGACTGGACACAGATACG. It encodes CASSFGLDTDT. The CDR3 reads in full as CASSFGLDTDTQYF.

Comment on this clone: The read terminates 3 residues before the CDR3 end, so the remaining end is supplied by the germline J gene. The V gene is TRBV6-1, the J gene TRBJ1-4, with D possibly TRBD1 on 5 matching bases. V lost 4 bases, J lost 7 bases, and 13 bases lay in between. There are 14 residues in the CDR3. Germline CDR1 reads MNHNS; CDR2 reads SASEGT. The CDR3 loop is CASSVGQGSEKLFF. Incomplete CDR3 DNA: TGTGCCAGCAGTGTTGGTCAGGGAAGTGAAAAA.

Regarding this clone: Read sequence stops 3 residues before the CDR3 end, and the germline J gene provides the missing end. Other nucleotide sequences from this sample produce the same CDR3. This chain joins TRBV6-2 or TRBV6-3 and TRBJ1-6; no definite D call. Germline CDR1 MNHEY, CDR2 SVGEGT. The CDR3 is 14 amino acids. V lost 0 bases and J lost 9, with 9 bases in between. CDR3 sequence: CASSYSIALSPLHF. The covered CDR3 bases are TGTGCCAGCAGTTACTCGATAGCACTTTCACCC.

Comments on this clone: Read coverage stops 3 residues before the CDR3 terminus; the germline J gene supplies the remainder. The chain links TRBV20-1 to TRBJ1-6; possibly TRBD1 for D (6 bases). The germline gives CDR1 DFQATT, CDR2 SNEGSKA (reference sequence). V lost 3 bases and J lost 6, with 15 bases in between. The CDR3 is 15 residues long. The CDR3: CSARSQGTSNSPLHF. The CDR3 bases that were read are TGCAGTGCTAGGTCGCAGGGGACCTCTAATTCACCC.